This T cell receptor beta chain was sequenced in a study of blood T cell repertoires in COVID-19. Study as a whole: COVID-19 samples from acute and convalescent phases originated in the United States, Italy and Spain. Nucleic acid was either cDNA or gDNA, and it came from T cells, B-cell-depleted T cells, or PBMCs.

Authors' data handling: From reference gene primer amplification, estimates of nucleated cell counts were derived. Sequenced by immunoSEQ multiplex PCR; TCRdb stores in-frame clones only, minus some. V, J and clone size were drawn from that table, and D and trimming were deduced from the DNA. The table records 200,000 or so clones, around 84% of them present only once. The germline gives CDR1 SNHLY, CDR2 FYNNEI. V lost 4 bases, J lost 1 base, and 10 bases lay in between. The CDR3 is made up of 14 amino acids. Sequencing was carried out using peripheral blood. The TCR originated in a man older than 75 with acute or convalescent COVID-19. This chain joins TRBV2 and TRBJ1-1; weak D call: TRBD1 (6 bases). The CDR3 sequence is CASSGEGGNTEAFF. The CDR3 DNA reads TGTGCCAGCAGTGGAGAAGGGGGGAACACTGAAGCTTTCTTT.